These T cell receptor beta chains were read from a single sample in a study of blood T cell repertoires in COVID-19. TCRdb's table, derived via immunoSEQ multiplex PCR, lists solely in-frame clones and lacks some. The sample includes under 250,000 clones, 80% of them seen just once. Sequencing was performed on PBMCs or T cells enriched from blood (not recorded which). The receptors stem from a man between 25 and 39 years old with acute COVID-19. CDR3s include the opening cysteine and the closing phenylalanine or tryptophan.

V gene	J gene	CDR3 protein
TRBV19	TRBJ2-4	CASGQGKVQYF
TRBV6-1	TRBJ1-2	CASSEDGRGGYTF
TRBV15	TRBJ1-4	CATSRVGQGGEKLFF
TRBV7-9	TRBJ1-1	CASSRPGDRAFF
TRBV5-6	TRBJ2-3	CASSGRLAGDYTQYF
TRBV19	TRBJ1-1	CASSRQPGTGNEAFF
TRBV7-9	TRBJ1-4	CASSFSTQGNKLFF
TRBV30	TRBJ2-3	CAWSVDEGVTDTQYF
TRBV5-5	TRBJ2-4	CASSSTNRDRVVKNIQYF
TRBV19	TRBJ2-6	CASSISGTGANVLTF
TRBV18	TRBJ1-3	CASSLDRDSGNTIYF
TRBV24-1	TRBJ2-1	CATSGITGRAPNEQFF
TRBV6-4	TRBJ2-1	CASSDFLSSGGTGLSYNEQFF
TRBV19	TRBJ2-3	CASSMVAGASTDTQYF
TRBV5-1	TRBJ1-4	CASSPSGTGNPPLEKLFF
TRBV12-3/TRBV12-4	TRBJ2-3	CASSLAGSDTQYF
TRBV27	TRBJ1-1	CASSLSGSVAFF
TRBV19	TRBJ2-7	CASSIGSGHSYEQYF
TRBV7-3	TRBJ2-1	CASSQTQGNYEQFF
TRBV6-5	TRBJ1-1	CASSYNSENTEAFF
TRBV5-6	TRBJ1-2	CASSRRQADGYTF
TRBV6-5	TRBJ1-1	CASTRTGTGGGAFF
TRBV12-5	TRBJ2-3	CASGLGEKTKPRTDTQYF
TRBV29-1	TRBJ2-7	CSVGGPTGSPGEQYF
TRBV4-1	TRBJ2-5	CASRSELAGGETQYF
TRBV30	TRBJ2-1	CAWSADPRVLPYNEQFF
TRBV6-5	TRBJ2-7	CASSYTTDPLYEQYF
TRBV29-1	TRBJ1-3	CSGLESGNTIYF
TRBV7-2	TRBJ1-3	CASSLWQVAGNTIYF
TRBV15	TRBJ2-5	CATRTGVETQYF
TRBV6-5	TRBJ2-6	CASRRAGANVLTF
TRBV9	TRBJ2-5	CASSARGTKETQYF
TRBV5-1	TRBJ2-3	CASSITGTSGTDTQYF
TRBV28	TRBJ1-4	CASSRGFDEKLFF
TRBV12-3/TRBV12-4	TRBJ1-2	CASSWDFYGYTF
TRBV3-1/TRBV3-2	TRBJ2-2	CASSQRDRVWTDTGELFF
TRBV10-2	TRBJ1-2	CASSEDKSYGYTF
TRBV5-5	TRBJ2-7	CASSLDRVKNEQYF
TRBV5-5	TRBJ2-7	CASSRAGGPYEQYF
TRBV19	TRBJ1-4	CASSVRGDEKLFF
TRBV18	TRBJ1-2	CASSPQGAEGYTF
TRBV3-1/TRBV3-2	TRBJ1-1	CASSQEPRGTEAFF
TRBV20-1	TRBJ1-3	CSARGGNTIYF
TRBV6-5	TRBJ1-2	CASRVTDNYYGYTF
TRBV6-5	TRBJ1-1	CASSIRGGGTEAFF
TRBV10-1	TRBJ1-6	CASSDGGGPLHF
TRBV7-7	TRBJ2-5	CASSRAGWETQYF
TRBV3-1/TRBV3-2	TRBJ1-1	CASSHSGGVNEAFF
TRBV14	TRBJ1-3	CASSQPLGSLGNTIYF
TRBV28	TRBJ2-7	CASSPELGQGIYEQYF
TRBV7-9	TRBJ2-7	CASSFGLGLPYEQYF
TRBV28	TRBJ2-3	CASSSQGQGAIDTQYF
TRBV5-1	TRBJ1-1	CASSSYQTANTEAFF